One TCR beta chain is described in this entry. Its antigen remains unidentified. The data derive from a study of post-analysis software for immune sequencing data. Study context: Included courses were relapsing-remitting and secondary progressive multiple sclerosis; progressive-relapsing multiple sclerosis was also included. Regarding the study as a whole: TRBV5-6, TRBV5-1 and TRBV20-1 were among roughly 5 TRBV segments more frequent in patients than controls.

TCR beta cDNA libraries included unique molecular identifiers. There were 1 to 10 million T cells, and about 500,000 cDNA molecules came from them. TCRdb re-analysed the PCR reads in MiXCR, keeping a single row per CDR3 protein. The repertoire consists of roughly 870,000 distinct CDR3 sequences, with approximately 57% occurring once and the leading ten covering approximately 4.4%. V lost 6 bases and J lost 3, with 17 bases in between. Germline V gives CDR1 DFQATT, CDR2 SNEGSKA (reference sequence). The CDR3 contains 14 residues. Sample: blood. The clonotype was recovered from a girl aged 5 to 17 with multiple sclerosis. The genes are TRBV20-1 and TRBJ1-2, with D possibly being TRBD1 (6 bases). CDR3 sequence (DNA): TGCAGTGCGAGGGGACACCTGAGGGACTATGGCTACACCTTC. This translates into CSARGHLRDYGYTF.